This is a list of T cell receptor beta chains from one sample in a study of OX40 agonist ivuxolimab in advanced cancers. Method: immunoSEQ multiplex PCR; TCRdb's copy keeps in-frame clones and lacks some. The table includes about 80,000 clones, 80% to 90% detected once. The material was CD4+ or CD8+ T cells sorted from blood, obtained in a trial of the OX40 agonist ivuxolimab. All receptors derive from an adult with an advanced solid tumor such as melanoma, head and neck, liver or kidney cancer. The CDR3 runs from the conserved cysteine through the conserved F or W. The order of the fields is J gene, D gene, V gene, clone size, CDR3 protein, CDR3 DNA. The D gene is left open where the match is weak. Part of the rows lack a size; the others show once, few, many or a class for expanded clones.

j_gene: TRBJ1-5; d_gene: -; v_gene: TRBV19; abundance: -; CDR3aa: CASSIDHMRAQPQHF; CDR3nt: TGTGCCAGTAGTATAGACCACATGAGGGCTCAGCCCCAGCATTTT
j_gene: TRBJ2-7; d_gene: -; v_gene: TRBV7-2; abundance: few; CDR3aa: CASSFGGAPGEQYF; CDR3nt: TGTGCCAGCAGCTTCGGGGGCGCCCCCGGCGAGCAGTACTTC
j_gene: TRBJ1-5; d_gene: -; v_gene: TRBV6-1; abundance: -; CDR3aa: CASSQGTRTSQPQHF; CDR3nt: TGTGCCAGCAGTCAGGGGACCCGGACTAGTCAGCCCCAGCATTTT
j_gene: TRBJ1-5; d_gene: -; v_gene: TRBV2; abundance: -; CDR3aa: CASRDPGAPNQPQHF; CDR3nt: TGTGCCAGCAGGGACCCAGGGGCACCCAATCAGCCCCAGCATTTT
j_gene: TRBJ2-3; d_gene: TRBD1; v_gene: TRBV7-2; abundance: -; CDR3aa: CASRLGGGLTDTQYF; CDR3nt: TGTGCCAGCAGATTAGGGGGCGGTCTCACAGATACGCAGTATTTT
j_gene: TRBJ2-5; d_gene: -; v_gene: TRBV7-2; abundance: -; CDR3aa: CASSLRMRVQETQYF; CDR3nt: TGTGCCAGCAGCTTAAGGATGAGGGTTCAAGAGACCCAGTACTTC
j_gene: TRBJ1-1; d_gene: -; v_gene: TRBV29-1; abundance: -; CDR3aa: CSVVEGIEAFF; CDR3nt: TGCAGCGTTGTGGAGGGAATTGAAGCTTTCTTT
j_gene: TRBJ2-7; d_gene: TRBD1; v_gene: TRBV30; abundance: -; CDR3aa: CAWLPTRGGSSYEQYF; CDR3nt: TGTGCCTGGTTACCCACAAGAGGGGGCAGCTCCTACGAGCAGTACTTC
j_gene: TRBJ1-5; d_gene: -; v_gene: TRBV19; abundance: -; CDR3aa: CASSPSRYDQPQHF; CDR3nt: TGTGCCAGTAGTCCTTCCCGGTACGATCAGCCCCAGCATTTT
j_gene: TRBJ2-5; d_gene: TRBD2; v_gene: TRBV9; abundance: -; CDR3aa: CASSVVGLAGGQETQYF; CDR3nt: TGTGCCAGCAGCGTAGTCGGACTAGCGGGGGGACAAGAGACCCAGTACTTC
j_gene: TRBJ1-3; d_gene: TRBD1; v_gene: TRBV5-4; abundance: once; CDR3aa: CASSLEGGISGNTIYF; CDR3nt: TGTGCCAGCAGCTTGGAAGGGGGCATCTCTGGAAACACCATATATTTT
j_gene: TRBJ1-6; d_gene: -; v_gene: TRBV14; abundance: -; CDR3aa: CASSQDGRQNSPLHF; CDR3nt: TGTGCCAGCAGCCAAGATGGGAGGCAGAATTCACCCCTCCACTTT
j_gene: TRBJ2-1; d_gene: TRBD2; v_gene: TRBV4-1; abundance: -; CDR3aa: CASSHPFGAGVGNEQFF; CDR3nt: TGCGCCAGCAGCCACCCCTTCGGGGCGGGAGTAGGGAATGAGCAGTTCTTC
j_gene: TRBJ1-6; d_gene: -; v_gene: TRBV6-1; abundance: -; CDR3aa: CASSRGGIRNSPLHF; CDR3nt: TGTGCCAGCAGTCGGGGGGGCATAAGGAATTCACCCCTCCACTTT
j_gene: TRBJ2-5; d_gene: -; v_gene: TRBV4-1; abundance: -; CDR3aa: CASSPPRGNQETQYF; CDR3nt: TGCGCCAGCAGCCCCCCAAGGGGTAACCAAGAGACCCAGTACTTC
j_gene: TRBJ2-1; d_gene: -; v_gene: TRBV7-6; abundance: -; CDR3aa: CASSLAQAYEQFF; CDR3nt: TGTGCCAGCAGCTTAGCGCAAGCCTATGAGCAGTTCTTC